This paragraph covers one TCR beta chain sequence. Its target is not known. The data derive from a study of Tregs in tolerant kidney transplant recipients. Study observations and caveats: Validation in larger populations is needed because few patients were studied. Donor-specific Treg expansion exceeded global Treg expansion in tolerant patients, suggesting antigen drive. Expanding Tregs on activated donor B cells appeared to best identify donor-specific TCRbeta clones.

The CDR3 extends over 15 amino acids. Germline CDR1 reads ENHRY; CDR2 reads SYGVKD. V lost 3 bases and J lost 3; bases outside the gene matches: 4. Generated by immunoSEQ multiplex PCR, the TCRdb table keeps only in-frame clones and is missing some. Among tens of thousands of clones listed, roughly nine tenths were seen once. Mixed chimerism was transient after nonmyeloablative marrow transplants from related graft donors. Unstimulated regulatory T cells (CD4+CD25+CD127-), CD4+CD25- non-regulatory cells, CD4 and CD8 cells were FACS-sorted from thawed PBMCs. This receptor was obtained from a human patient who received a combined kidney and bone marrow transplant. Some T cells may trace back to the graft donor. The chain uses TRBV10-3 and TRBJ2-5, with 10 nucleotides matching TRBD2. This material consisted of CD4+ T cells from blood (PBMCs), taken 24 months after the transplant. CDR3: CAISDNSGGKETQYF. CDR3 bases: TGTGCCATCAGTGACAATAGCGGGGGGAAAGAGACCCAGTACTTC.